Presented here are 9 T cell receptor beta chains from one specimen sequenced in a study of T cell changes during pregnancy in multiple sclerosis. TCRdb's copy holds only in-frame clones and misses some; the assay was immunoSEQ multiplex PCR. Of around 52,000 clones listed, roughly 94% are singletons. The specimen was CD4+ T cells from peripheral blood mononuclear cells, collected in the second trimester of pregnancy. The receptors were gathered from a female donor with multiple sclerosis, enrolled in a pregnancy study.

The V gene is TRBV2, the J gene TRBJ2-3, with D possibly TRBD2 on 5 matching bases. The length of the CDR3 is 11 residues. Per germline, CDR1 SNHLY and CDR2 FYNNEI. Trimming took off 6 bases at V and 5 bases at J, with 6 bases between the two ends. CDR3 coding DNA: TGTGCCAGCAGAGCGGTAGATACGCAGTATTTT. This codes for CASRAVDTQYF. Variable domain in full (rest from reference TRBV2 and TRBJ2-3): EPEVTQTPSHQVTQMGQEVILRCVPISNHLYFYWYRQILGQKVEFLVSFYNNEISEKSEIFDDQFSVERPDGSNFTLKIRSTKLEDSAMYFCASRAVDTQYFGPGTRLTVL.

This sequence joins TRBV7-3 and TRBJ1-1; D may be TRBD1 (5 bases). V gave up 5 bases and J gave up 5 bases, with 12 bases separating them. Germline CDR1 is SGHTA and CDR2 is FQGTGA. The CDR3 runs to 13 residues. The CDR3, as DNA: TGTGCCAGCAGCCCTCGGGGGAGGACTGAAGCTTTCTTT. This gives the protein CASSPRGRTEAFF.

The CDR3 nucleotides are TGTGCCAGCAGACATAGCGGGTTTAGCACAGATACGCAGTATTTT. It translates to CASRHSGFSTDTQYF. This chain connects TRBV6-6 to TRBJ2-3, with 7 bases aligning to TRBD2. Germline V gene data show CDR1 as MNHNY and CDR2 as SVGAGI (reference sequence). The CDR3 is 15 amino acids. The V gene end was trimmed by 6 bases and the J gene end by 0 bases; junction bases not matched to a gene: 6.

This clone appeared once. This chain links TRBV27 with TRBJ1-5; 8 positions agree with TRBD1. V was pared by 6 bases and J by 5 bases, with 9 bases of the junction left unmatched. Germline V gene lookup returns CDR1 MNHEY and CDR2 SMNVEV (reference sequence). This CDR3 has 15 residues. The CDR3 loop reads CASRHGTGGDQPQHF. As DNA, the CDR3 is TGTGCCAGCAGACACGGGACAGGTGGGGATCAGCCCCAGCATTTT.

In its sample, this clone was seen a few times. The chain links TRBV30 to TRBJ1-1; tentatively, D is TRBD1 (5 bases). The CDR3 totals 14 residues. V lost 4 bases and J 4 bases, leaving 16 bases between the germline ends. Germline assignment: CDR1 GTSNPN and CDR2 SVGIG (reference sequence). DNA of the CDR3: TGTGCCTGGACTCTCCGGGGGGTTAGCACTGAAGCTTTCTTT. Its protein product is CAWTLRGVSTEAFF.

The chain recombines TRBV28 with TRBJ2-2; D gene ambiguous. Germline assignment: CDR1 MDHEN and CDR2 SYDVKM. V was shortened by 2 bases and J by 0 bases, with 4 bases between the two germline ends. The length of the CDR3 is 14 residues. This CDR3 reads CASSLRPNTGELFF. DNA for the CDR3: TGTGCCAGCAGTTTACGTCCGAACACCGGGGAGCTGTTTTTT.

The chain carries TRBV18 and TRBJ2-7; TRBD2 matches at 14 bases. The CDR3 totals 15 residues. Trimming removed 3 bases from V and 5 bases from J; junction bases left unmatched: 3. Germline V gene data show CDR1 as KGHSH and CDR2 as LQKENI. The CDR3 nucleotides are TGTGCCAGCTCACCCCAGGGACTAGCGGGAGACGAGCAGTACTTC. This translates into CASSPQGLAGDEQYF.

The chain has TRBV19 and TRBJ1-3; weak D call: TRBD1 (5 bases). V was pared by 5 bases and J by 0 bases, with 14 bases between. The CDR3 extends over 16 amino acids. Germline V gene lookup returns CDR1 LNHDA and CDR2 SQIVND (reference sequence). This CDR3 is CASSDLGLPSGNTIYF. The CDR3 DNA sequence: TGTGCCAGTAGTGACCTGGGACTGCCCTCTGGAAACACCATATATTTT.

The gene calls are TRBV6-5 and TRBJ1-4; 8 bases line up with TRBD1. V lost 6 bases and J lost 11; bases outside the gene matches: 11. The CDR3 loop spans 14 amino acids. From germline, CDR1 is MNHEY and CDR2 SVGAGI. Here the CDR3 reads CASRNPQDRAKLFF. As DNA, the CDR3 is TGTGCCAGCAGAAACCCTCAGGACAGGGCCAAACTGTTTTTT.